A selection of T cell receptor beta chains follows, all from one sample in a study of blood T cells in healthy people across ages. One entry per CDR3 protein results from TCRdb running MiXCR on the 5' RACE reads. The sample holds more than 1,400,000 distinct CDR3 sequences, roughly 45% seen once. Input material: blood. The receptors were sampled from a woman under 30 in good health. Each CDR3 is given without its conserved first and last residue.

V,length,J,CDR3
TRBV10-3,12,TRBJ1-1,AISWTGTGTEAF
TRBV5-1,13,TRBJ1-3,ASSGGHKEGNTIY
TRBV27,12,TRBJ1-6,ASSRTGELVPLH
TRBV10-3,14,TRBJ1-1,ATAPGTGGGSTEAF
TRBV10-3,11,TRBJ2-5,AISPSAGETQY
TRBV7-9,13,TRBJ2-5,ANSLPRTFWETQY
TRBV2,12,TRBJ2-7,ASSGTGGIHEQY
TRBV20-1,14,TRBJ2-7,SAPVPGLGLGDEQY
TRBV20-1,16,TRBJ1-5,SARDPLGRSYSNQPQH
TRBV20-1,16,TRBJ2-2,SARDLGTPRTNTGELF
TRBV2,12,TRBJ1-5,ASARTLSNQPQH
TRBV20-1,14,TRBJ2-1,SASKGRLAGEDEQF
TRBV15,14,TRBJ2-1,ATSRLSGGAYNEQF
TRBV28,17,TRBJ2-7,ASTTPGGLAGPSSYEQY
TRBV20-1,14,TRBJ2-5,SARGSQAGGYNEQY
TRBV7-9,15,TRBJ1-5,ASSSHRDGGVRQPQH
TRBV24-1,14,TRBJ2-3,ATSDFGQQGSDTQY
TRBV27,13,TRBJ2-7,AGSFGGKGTYEQY
TRBV6-1,13,TRBJ2-3,ASSRASGFTDTQY
TRBV6-5,12,TRBJ2-1,ASSSPGRPREQF
TRBV20-1,12,TRBJ1-6,SARVGTGDSPLH
TRBV18,12,TRBJ2-2,ASSPTGSTGELF
TRBV30,10,TRBJ2-1,AWSVIPGEQF
TRBV2,11,TRBJ2-3,ASSMLATDTQY
TRBV4-2,17,TRBJ2-1,ASSQEYAWSGGFHNEQF
TRBV6-5,13,TRBJ1-1,ASSYSKRMNTEAF
TRBV12-3/TRBV12-4,16,TRBJ2-7,ASNTGTSGMPFSYEQY
TRBV7-2,13,TRBJ2-1,ASSSARGPYNEQF
TRBV6-1,11,TRBJ2-7,ASRGPASYEQY
TRBV10-3,16,TRBJ1-4,AISESQTPRAANERLF
TRBV27,14,TRBJ2-1,ASSFSFAGARNEQF
TRBV3-1,14,TRBJ2-1,ASSQDPRREGGEQF
TRBV12-5,12,TRBJ1-5,ASGLLGTGQPQH
TRBV6-5,13,TRBJ1-1,ASTHERGKSTEAF
TRBV10-3,12,TRBJ1-4,AISDGQRSEKLF
TRBV27,11,TRBJ1-5,ASSLSREQPQH
TRBV29-1,11,TRBJ2-3,SVDLFDTDTQY
TRBV12-3/TRBV12-4,12,TRBJ1-2,ASRETGTWSGYT
TRBV2,9,TRBJ1-4,ASRSREKLF
TRBV5-1,15,TRBJ1-2,ASSLSTLTGGNYGYT
TRBV20-1,15,TRBJ2-1,SASPPGSLAVGNEQF
TRBV9,11,TRBJ1-2,ASSVDRGQGYT
TRBV6-5,12,TRBJ2-4,ASISRGAKNIQY
TRBV9,10,TRBJ2-5,ASSVEGVEQY
TRBV9,11,TRBJ2-7,ASSGDRDYEQY
TRBV6-1,12,TRBJ2-3,ASSEGSRPDTQY
TRBV7-8,13,TRBJ1-2,ASSLMGGANYGYT
TRBV5-1,12,TRBJ2-5,ASSLDQLQETQY
TRBV4-1,13,TRBJ2-1,ASSQVAGADNEQF
TRBV12-3/TRBV12-4,13,TRBJ1-3,ASSSSGWSGNTIY
TRBV24-1,12,TRBJ2-1,ATYRLVSYNEQF
TRBV6-2/TRBV6-3,11,TRBJ2-4,ASSFSDRSVQY
TRBV20-1,13,NA,SAIRGGISYNEQY
TRBV24-1,13,TRBJ1-4,ATSDPGDGSEKLF
TRBV28,9,TRBJ1-1,ASGLTGQAF